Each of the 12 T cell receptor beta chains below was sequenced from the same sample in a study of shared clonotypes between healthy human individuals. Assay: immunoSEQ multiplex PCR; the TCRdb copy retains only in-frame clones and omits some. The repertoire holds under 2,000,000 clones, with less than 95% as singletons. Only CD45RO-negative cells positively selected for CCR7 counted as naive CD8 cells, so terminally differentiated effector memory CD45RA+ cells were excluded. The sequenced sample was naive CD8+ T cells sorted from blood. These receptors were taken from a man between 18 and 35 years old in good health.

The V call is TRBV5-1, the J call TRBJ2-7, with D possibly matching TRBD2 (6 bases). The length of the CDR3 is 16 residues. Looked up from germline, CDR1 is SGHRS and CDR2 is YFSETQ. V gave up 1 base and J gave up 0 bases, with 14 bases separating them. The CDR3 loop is CASSLFVGGSSYEQYF. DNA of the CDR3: TGCGCCAGCAGCTTGTTCGTTGGGGGGAGCTCCTACGAGCAGTACTTC. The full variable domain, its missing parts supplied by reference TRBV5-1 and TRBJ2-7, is KAGVTQTPRYLIKTRGQQVTLSCSPISGHRSVSWYQQTPGQGLQFLFEYFSETQRNKGNFPGRFSGRQFSNSRSEMNVSTLELGDSALYLCASSLFVGGSSYEQYFGPGTRLTVT.

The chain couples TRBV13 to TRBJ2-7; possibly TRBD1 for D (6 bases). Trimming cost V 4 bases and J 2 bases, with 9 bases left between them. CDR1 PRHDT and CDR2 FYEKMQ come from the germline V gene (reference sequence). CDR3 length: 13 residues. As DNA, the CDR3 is TGTGCCAGCAGCTCAGGGGTCACCTACGAGCAGTACTTC. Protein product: CASSSGVTYEQYF.

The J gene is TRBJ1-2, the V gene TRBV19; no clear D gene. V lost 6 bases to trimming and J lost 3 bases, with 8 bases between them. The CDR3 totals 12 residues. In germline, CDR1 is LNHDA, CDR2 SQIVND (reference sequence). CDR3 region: CASSTVHYGYTF. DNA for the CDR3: TGTGCCAGTAGCACAGTCCACTATGGCTACACCTTC.

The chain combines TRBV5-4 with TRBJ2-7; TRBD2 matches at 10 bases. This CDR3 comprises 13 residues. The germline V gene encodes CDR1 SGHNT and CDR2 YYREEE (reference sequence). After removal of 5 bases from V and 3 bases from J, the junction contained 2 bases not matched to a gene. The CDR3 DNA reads TGTGCCAGCAGTCAGCGGGGGGGCTACGAGCAGTACTTC. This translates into CASSQRGGYEQYF.

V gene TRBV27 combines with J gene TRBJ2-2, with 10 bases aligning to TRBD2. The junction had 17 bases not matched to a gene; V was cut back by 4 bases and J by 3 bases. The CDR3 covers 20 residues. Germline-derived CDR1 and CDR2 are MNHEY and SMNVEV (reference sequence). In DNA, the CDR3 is TGTGCCAGCAGTTCGAACCAACCTAGCGGGGGCGCCATGGACACCGGGGAGCTGTTTTTT. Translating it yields CASSSNQPSGGAMDTGELFF.

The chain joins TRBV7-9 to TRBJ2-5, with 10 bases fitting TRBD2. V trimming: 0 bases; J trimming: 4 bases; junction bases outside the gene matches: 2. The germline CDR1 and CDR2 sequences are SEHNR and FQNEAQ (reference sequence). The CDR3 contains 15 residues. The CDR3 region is CASSLASGGLETQYF. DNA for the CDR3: TGTGCCAGCAGCTTAGCTAGCGGGGGGCTAGAGACCCAGTACTTC.

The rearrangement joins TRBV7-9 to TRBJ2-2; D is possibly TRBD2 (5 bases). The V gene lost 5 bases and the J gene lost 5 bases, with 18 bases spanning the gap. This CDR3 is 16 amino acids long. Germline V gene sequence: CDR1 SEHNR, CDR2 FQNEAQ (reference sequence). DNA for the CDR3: TGTGCCAGCAGCGGACTCTCCACGGGAAGAACCGGGGAGCTGTTTTTT. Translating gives CASSGLSTGRTGELFF. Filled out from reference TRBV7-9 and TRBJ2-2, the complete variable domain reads DTGVSQNPRHKITKRGQNVTFRCDPISEHNRLYWYRQTLGQGPEFLTYFQNEAQLEKSRLLSDRFSAERPKGSFSTLEIQRTEQGDSAMYLCASSGLSTGRTGELFFGEGSRLTVL.

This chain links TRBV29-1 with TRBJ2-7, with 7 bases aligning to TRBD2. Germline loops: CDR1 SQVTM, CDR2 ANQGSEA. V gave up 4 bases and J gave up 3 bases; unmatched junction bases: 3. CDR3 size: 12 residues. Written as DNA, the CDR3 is TGCAGCGTTGTGATAGCGGGCTACGAGCAGTACTTC. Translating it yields CSVVIAGYEQYF.

Written as DNA, the CDR3 is TGTGCCAGCAGTGTTAGGGGGGGCGGGGAGCTGTTTTTT. It specifies CASSVRGGGELFF. The V gene is TRBV6-5, the J gene TRBJ2-2; the D gene is possibly TRBD2 (7 bases). The ends were cut back, 5 bases at V and 7 bases at J, with 11 bases in the middle. Germline CDR1 is MNHEY and CDR2 is SVGAGI. CDR3 size: 13 residues.

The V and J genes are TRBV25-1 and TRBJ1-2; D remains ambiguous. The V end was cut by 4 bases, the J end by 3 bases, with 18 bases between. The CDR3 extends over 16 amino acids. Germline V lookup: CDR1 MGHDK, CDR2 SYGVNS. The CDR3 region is CASSGAGGPPDYGYTF. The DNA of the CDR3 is TGTGCCAGCAGTGGGGCCGGTGGACCTCCGGACTATGGCTACACCTTC.

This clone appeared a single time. CDR3 loop: CASTETSGGPGVYF. CDR3 nucleotides: TGTGCCAGCACTGAGACTAGCGGGGGGCCAGGCGTGTACTTC. This rearrangement joins TRBV2 to TRBJ2-4, with TRBD2 matching 13 bases. This CDR3 is built from 14 residues. The germline V gene encodes CDR1 SNHLY and CDR2 FYNNEI. V lost 7 bases to trimming and J lost 15 bases; unmatched junction nucleotides: 12.

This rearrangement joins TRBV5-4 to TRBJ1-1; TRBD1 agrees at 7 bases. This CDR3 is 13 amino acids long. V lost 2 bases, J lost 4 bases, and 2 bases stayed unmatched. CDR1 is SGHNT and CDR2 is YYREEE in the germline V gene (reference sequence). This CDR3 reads CASSFTGATEAFF. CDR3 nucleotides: TGTGCCAGCAGCTTTACAGGGGCCACTGAAGCTTTCTTT. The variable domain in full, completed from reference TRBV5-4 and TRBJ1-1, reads ETGVTQSPTHLIKTRGQQVTLRCSSQSGHNTVSWYQQALGQGPQFIFQYYREEENGRGNFPPRFSGLQFPNYSSELNVNALELDDSALYLCASSFTGATEAFFGQGTRLTVV.